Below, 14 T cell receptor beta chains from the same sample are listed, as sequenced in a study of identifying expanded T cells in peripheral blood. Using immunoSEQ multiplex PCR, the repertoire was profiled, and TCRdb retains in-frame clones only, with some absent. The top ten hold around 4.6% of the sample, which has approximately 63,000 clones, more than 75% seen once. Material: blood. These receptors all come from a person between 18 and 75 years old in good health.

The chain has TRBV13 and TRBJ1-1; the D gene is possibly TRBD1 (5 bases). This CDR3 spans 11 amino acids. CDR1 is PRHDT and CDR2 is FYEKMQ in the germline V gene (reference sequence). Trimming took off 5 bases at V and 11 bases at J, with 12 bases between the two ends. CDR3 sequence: CASSRGLRAFF. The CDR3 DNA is TGTGCCAGCAGCCGGGGACTGAGGGCTTTCTTT.

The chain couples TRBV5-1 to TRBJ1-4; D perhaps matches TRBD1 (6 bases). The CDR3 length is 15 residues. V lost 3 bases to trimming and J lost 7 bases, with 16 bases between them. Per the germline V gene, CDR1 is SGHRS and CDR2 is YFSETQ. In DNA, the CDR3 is TGCGCCAGCAGCTGGGGGGGCGGGACGCCTGAAAAACTGTTTTTT. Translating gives CASSWGGGTPEKLFF. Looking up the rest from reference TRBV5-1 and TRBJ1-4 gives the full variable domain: KAGVTQTPRYLIKTRGQQVTLSCSPISGHRSVSWYQQTPGQGLQFLFEYFSETQRNKGNFPGRFSGRQFSNSRSEMNVSTLELGDSALYLCASSWGGGTPEKLFFGSGTQLSVL.

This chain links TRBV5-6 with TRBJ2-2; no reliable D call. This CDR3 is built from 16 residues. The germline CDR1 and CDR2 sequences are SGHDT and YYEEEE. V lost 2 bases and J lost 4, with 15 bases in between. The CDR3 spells CASSFKFTAGTGELFF. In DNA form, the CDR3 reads TGTGCCAGCAGCTTTAAATTTACGGCAGGCACCGGGGAGCTGTTTTTT.

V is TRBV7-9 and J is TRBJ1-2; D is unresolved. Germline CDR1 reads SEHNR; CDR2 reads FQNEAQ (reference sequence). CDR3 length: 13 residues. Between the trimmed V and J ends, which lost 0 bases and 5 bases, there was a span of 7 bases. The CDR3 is CASSLARSYGYTF. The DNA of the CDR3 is TGTGCCAGCAGCTTAGCACGATCATATGGCTACACCTTC.

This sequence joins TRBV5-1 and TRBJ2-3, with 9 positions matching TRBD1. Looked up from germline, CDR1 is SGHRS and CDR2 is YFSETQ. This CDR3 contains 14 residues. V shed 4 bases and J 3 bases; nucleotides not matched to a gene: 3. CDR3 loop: CASSPGQGTDTQYF. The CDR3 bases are TGCGCCAGCAGCCCGGGACAGGGAACAGATACGCAGTATTTT.

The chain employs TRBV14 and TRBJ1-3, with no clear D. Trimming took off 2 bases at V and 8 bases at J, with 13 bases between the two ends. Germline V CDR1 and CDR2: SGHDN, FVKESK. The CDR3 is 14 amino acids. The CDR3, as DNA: TGTGCCAGCAGCCAACTCATGGCCGGGGACACCATATATTTT. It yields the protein CASSQLMAGDTIYF.

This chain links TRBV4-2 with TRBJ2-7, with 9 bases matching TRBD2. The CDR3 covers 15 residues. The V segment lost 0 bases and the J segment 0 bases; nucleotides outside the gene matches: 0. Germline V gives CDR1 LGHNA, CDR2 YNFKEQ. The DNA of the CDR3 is TGTGCCAGCAGCCAAGAACTAGCGGGCTCCTACGAGCAGTACTTC. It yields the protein CASSQELAGSYEQYF.

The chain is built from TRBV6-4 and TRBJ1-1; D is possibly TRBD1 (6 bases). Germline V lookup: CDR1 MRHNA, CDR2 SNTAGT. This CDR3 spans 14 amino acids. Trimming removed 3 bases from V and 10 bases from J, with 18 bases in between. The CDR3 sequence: CASSEYGTRTGAFF. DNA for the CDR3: TGTGCCAGCAGTGAATACGGGACACGAACCGGAGCTTTCTTT.

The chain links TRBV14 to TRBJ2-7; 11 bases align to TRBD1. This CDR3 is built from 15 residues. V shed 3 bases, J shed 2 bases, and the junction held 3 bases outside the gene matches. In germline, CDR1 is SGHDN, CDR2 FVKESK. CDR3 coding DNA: TGTGCCAGCAGCCACGGACAGGGGGCAACCTACGAGCAGTACTTC. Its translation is CASSHGQGATYEQYF. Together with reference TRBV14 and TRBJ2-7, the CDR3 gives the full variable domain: EAGVTQFPSHSVIEKGQTVTLRCDPISGHDNLYWYRRVMGKEIKFLLHFVKESKQDESGMPNNRFLAERTGGTYSTLKVQPAELEDSGVYFCASSHGQGATYEQYFGPGTRLTVT.

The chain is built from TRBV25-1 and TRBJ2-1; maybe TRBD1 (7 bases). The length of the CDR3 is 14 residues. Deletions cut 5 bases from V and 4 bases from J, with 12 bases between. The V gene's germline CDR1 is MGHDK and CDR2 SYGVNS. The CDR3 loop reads CASSWQGGYNEQFF. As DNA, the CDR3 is TGTGCCAGCAGTTGGCAGGGGGGTTACAATGAGCAGTTCTTC.

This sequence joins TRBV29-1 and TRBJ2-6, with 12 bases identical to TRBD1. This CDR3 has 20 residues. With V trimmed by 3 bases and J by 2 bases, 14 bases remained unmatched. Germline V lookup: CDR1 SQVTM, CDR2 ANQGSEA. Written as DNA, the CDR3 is TGCAGCGTTGAGGTGCGACCGGGACAGGGGGCTTTCGCTGGGGCCAACGTCCTGACTTTC. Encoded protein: CSVEVRPGQGAFAGANVLTF.

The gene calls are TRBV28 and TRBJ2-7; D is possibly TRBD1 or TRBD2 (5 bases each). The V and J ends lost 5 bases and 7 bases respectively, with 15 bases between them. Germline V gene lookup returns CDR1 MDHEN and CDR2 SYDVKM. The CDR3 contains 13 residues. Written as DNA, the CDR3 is TGTGCCAGCAGTCTGGGACGTAGGTTGGAGCAGTACTTC. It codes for CASSLGRRLEQYF. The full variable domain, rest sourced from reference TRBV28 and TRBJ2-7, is DVKVTQSSRYLVKRTGEKVFLECVQDMDHENMFWYRQDPGLGLRLIYFSYDVKMKEKGDIPEGYSVSREKKERFSLILESASTNQTSMYLCASSLGRRLEQYFGPGTRLTVT.

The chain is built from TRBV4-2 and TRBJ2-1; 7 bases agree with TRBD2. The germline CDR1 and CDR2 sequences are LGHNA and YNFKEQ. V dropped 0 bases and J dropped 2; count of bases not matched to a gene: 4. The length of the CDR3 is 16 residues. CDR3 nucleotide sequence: TGTGCCAGCAGCCAAGAAAGCGGGGACCCCTACAATGAGCAGTTCTTC. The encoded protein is CASSQESGDPYNEQFF.

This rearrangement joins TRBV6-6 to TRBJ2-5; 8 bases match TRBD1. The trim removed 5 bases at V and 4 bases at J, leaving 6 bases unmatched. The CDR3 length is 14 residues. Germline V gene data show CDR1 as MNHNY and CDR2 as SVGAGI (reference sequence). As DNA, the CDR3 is TGTGCCAGCAGTCAGGACAGGGCGGGAGAGACCCAGTACTTC. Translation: CASSQDRAGETQYF.